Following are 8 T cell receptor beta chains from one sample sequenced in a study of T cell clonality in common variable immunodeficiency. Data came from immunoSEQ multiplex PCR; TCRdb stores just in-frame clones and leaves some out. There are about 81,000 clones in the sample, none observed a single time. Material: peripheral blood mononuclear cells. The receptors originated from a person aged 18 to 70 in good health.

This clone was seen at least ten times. The part of the CDR3 DNA that was read is TGTGCCAGCAGTGACCTAGCGGGTAGCACAGATACG. It translates to CASSDLAGSTDT. The full CDR3 is CASSDLAGSTDTQYF. The V and J genes are TRBV2 and TRBJ2-3; 8 nucleotides align to TRBD2. The read halts 3 residues ahead of the CDR3 end, with the missing end drawn from the germline J gene. This CDR3 is built from 15 residues. V gave up 3 bases and J gave up 0 bases; unmatched junction bases: 2. From germline, CDR1 is SNHLY and CDR2 FYNNEI.

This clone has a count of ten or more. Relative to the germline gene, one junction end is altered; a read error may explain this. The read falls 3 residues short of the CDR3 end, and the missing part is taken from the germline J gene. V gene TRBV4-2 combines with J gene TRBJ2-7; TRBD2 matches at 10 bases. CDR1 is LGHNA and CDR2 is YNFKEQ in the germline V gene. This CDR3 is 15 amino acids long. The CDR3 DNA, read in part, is TGCGCCAGCAGCCAGGCCGGGACTAGCGTCTACGAG. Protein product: CASSQAGTSVYE. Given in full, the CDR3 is CASSQAGTSVYEQYF.

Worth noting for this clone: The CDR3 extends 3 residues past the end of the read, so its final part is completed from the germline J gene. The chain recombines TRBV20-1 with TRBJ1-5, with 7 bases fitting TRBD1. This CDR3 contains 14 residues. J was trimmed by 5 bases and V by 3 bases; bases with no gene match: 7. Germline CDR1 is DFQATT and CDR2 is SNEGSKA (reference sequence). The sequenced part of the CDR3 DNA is TGCAGTGCTAGGGCGGGACAGAGATATCAGCCC. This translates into CSARAGQRYQP. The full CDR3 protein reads CSARAGQRYQPQHF.

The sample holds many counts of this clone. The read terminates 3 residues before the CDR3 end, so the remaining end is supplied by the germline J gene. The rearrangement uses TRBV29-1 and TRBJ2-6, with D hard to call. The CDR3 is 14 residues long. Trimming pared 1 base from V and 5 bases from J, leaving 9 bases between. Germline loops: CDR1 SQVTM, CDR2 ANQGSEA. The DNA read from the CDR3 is TGCAGCGTTGAAGTCCCTATGAGGGCCAACGTC. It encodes CSVEVPMRANV. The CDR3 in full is CSVEVPMRANVLTF.

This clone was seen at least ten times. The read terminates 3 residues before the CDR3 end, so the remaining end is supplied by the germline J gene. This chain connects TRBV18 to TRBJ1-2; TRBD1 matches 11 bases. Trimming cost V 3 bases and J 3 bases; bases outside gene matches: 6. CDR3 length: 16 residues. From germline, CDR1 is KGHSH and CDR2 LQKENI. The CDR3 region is CASSPLPGQGDYGYTF. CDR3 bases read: TGTGCCAGCTCACCGCTTCCGGGACAGGGGGACTATGGC. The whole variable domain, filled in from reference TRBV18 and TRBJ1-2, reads NAGVMQNPRHLVRRRGQEARLRCSPMKGHSHVYWYRQLPEEGLKFMVYLQKENIIDESGMPKERFSAEFPKEGPSILRIQQVVRGDSAAYFCASSPLPGQGDYGYTFGSGTRLTVV.

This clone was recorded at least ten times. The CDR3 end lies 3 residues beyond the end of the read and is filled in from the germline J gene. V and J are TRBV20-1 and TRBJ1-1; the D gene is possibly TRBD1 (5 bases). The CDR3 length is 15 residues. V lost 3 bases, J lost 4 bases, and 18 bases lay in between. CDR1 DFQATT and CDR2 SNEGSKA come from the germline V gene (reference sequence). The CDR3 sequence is CSARTGSGGSTEAFF. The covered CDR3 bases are TGCAGTGCTAGGACCGGCAGTGGGGGGAGCACTGAA.

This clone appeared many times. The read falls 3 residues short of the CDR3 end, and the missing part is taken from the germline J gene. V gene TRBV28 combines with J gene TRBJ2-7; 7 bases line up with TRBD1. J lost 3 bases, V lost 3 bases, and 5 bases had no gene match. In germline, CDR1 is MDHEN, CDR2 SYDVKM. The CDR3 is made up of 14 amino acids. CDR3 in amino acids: CASSFGDRDYEQYF. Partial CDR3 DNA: TGTGCCAGCAGTTTTGGAGACAGGGACTACGAG.

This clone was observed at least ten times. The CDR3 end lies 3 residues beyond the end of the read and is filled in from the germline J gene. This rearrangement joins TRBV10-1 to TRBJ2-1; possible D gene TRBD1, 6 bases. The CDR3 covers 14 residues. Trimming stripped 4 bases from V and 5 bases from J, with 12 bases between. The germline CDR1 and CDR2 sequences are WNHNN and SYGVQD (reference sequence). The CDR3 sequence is CASSGGLVHNEQFF. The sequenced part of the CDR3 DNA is TGCGCCAGCAGTGGGGGGCTAGTGCACAATGAG.